This T cell receptor beta chain stems from a study of cytotoxic CD8 clonotypes in ibrutinib-treated CLL (TCRdb year 2021). At the level of the whole study: In this cohort, about 16 patients were treatment-naive and 11 to 12 were relapsed/refractory, while about 18 had unmutated IGHV. Partial responses were observed in roughly 24 patients and complete responses in 2; after a median follow-up of 68 months, remission was maintained in 14 patients and progression was observed in 12. Response samples were taken after a median of 12 months on treatment, ranging from about 6 to 40 months. Cryopreserved peripheral blood mononuclear cells were obtained before treatment, at response, and at either sustained remission or disease progression. All remission and progressive disease samples were collected while patients were still receiving ibrutinib. Longitudinal samples were available for about 30% of the 86 trial participants. Samples averaged approximately 260,000 productive templates and more than 85,000 productive rearrangements. The investigation overall reported the following: An increase in clonality was observed at ibrutinib response, with clonality remaining stable during sustained remission and falling back toward baseline at progression. Sampling times were not matched between patients in sustained remission and patients whose disease was progressing, and lymph node repertoires were not examined. Baseline clonality was found to be higher than that of age-matched healthy donors and was strongly correlated with circulating CD8+ T-cell counts. Public clonotypes were found to be uncommon and were observed to contract or remain stable during treatment; the increase in clonality was shown to reflect expansion of private clonotypes at ibrutinib response.

The goal of deep resolution MiSeq sequencing was a depth between 1 in 1 million and 1 in 200,000 T cells, and coverage averaged 10x per clonotype. The immunoSEQ hsTCRB Kit was used to generate TCR beta libraries. In the source study's methods: The data were analyzed with ImmunoSEQ Analyzer and ImmunoSEQ Data Assistant, and V, D and J gene assignments followed IMGT definitions. Clonality, which ranges from 0 to 1, was calculated by subtracting the normalized Shannon entropy of productive rearrangement frequencies from one. Only overrepresented clonotypes making up at least 0.05% of each patient's repertoire were included in the public clonotype analysis. Roughly 13 age-matched healthy donor repertoires from immuneACCESS served as clonality controls. The source is immuneACCESS, and TCRdb retained only in-frame sequences with V and J called. Part of the clones is not carried over; for the studies checked, unresolved V genes explain less than half of this, and the remainder is unexplained. The V and J calls and the clone size are those of that table, but D and trimming were determined from the DNA. The table for this sample lists under 300,000 clones; roughly three quarters of them were counted only once. The ten largest account for around 5.1% of the sample.

Of note for this clone: Its specific antigen is unknown. Per-base qualities were not stored, and no clone one base away is much larger.

Relative to germline, V is 0 bases shorter and J is 0 bases shorter, with 9 bases between their ends. Looking up the germline V gene yields CDR1 SGHRS and CDR2 YFSETQ. Counted from cysteine to phenylalanine, this CDR3 has 15 amino acids. Here the CDR3 DNA is all that survives: 45 bases in frame from base 1. This sample's time point label indicates: progressive disease on ibrutinib. For TCR beta library preparation, roughly 2 micrograms of genomic DNA were extracted from the cryopreserved PBMCs. Longitudinal blood samples from CLL patients receiving ibrutinib monotherapy were subjected to high-throughput TCR beta sequencing. The patients took part in an open-label, single-center phase 2 trial of ibrutinib monotherapy.

The receptor's source is a human donor with chronic lymphocytic leukemia. The sample here was PBMCs, taken at disease progression, from a patient treated with ibrutinib. The chain couples TRBV5-1 to TRBJ1-1, with no confidently assigned D gene. The DNA reads as follows: TGCGCCAGCAGCTTGGCCGTAGGCTTGAACACTGAAGCTTTCTTT. Translated, this gives CASSLAVGLNTEAFF. Reference TRBV5-1 and TRBJ1-1 proteins supply the regions before and after the CDR3; the full variable domain is: KAGVTQTPRYLIKTRGQQVTLSCSPISGHRSVSWYQQTPGQGLQFLFEYFSETQRNKGNFPGRFSGRQFSNSRSEMNVSTLELGDSALYLCASSLAVGLNTEAFFGQGTRLTVV.